This TCR beta chain was profiled in a study of Ad26.COV2.S vaccination and SARS-CoV-2 variants (dated by TCRdb to the early 2020s). For the wider study: Vaccine-arm donors came from COV1001, a multicentre, randomized, double-blind, placebo-controlled phase I-IIa trial of Ad26.COV2.S in healthy adults. Throughout the experiments and outcome assessment, investigators stayed blinded to trial group allocation. The TCR-sequenced set comprised around 32 samples: some 20 Ad26.COV2.S vaccine recipients, 5 placebo recipients and 8 SARS-CoV-2 convalescent individuals. Ad26.COV2.S was given intramuscularly at 5x10^10 or 1x10^11 viral particles, as a single shot or as two shots 56 days apart. Participants in the trial were split at random into five groups of five each, receiving low-dose or high-dose Ad26.COV2.S once or twice, or else placebo on both occasions. TCRbeta repertoire sequencing was used to assess the specificity and breadth of SARS-CoV-2-reactive T cell receptors after Ad26.COV2.S vaccination. Broad study findings and their caveats: Comparing responses between vaccine doses or regimens was not something the study was powered to do. After vaccination, spike-specific CD8+ and CD4+ T cell responses were reported to show substantial breadth. The authors noted that the TCR breadth and depth analyses may have underestimated total T cell responses. Comparable non-spike TCR breadth was observed between vaccine and placebo recipients, consistent with only spike being contained in the vaccine. Compared with placebo recipients, Ad26.COV2.S recipients showed higher spike-specific TCR breadth (P = 0.0014).

In light of the paper, this sample's treatment or condition label describes: roughly 19 received Ad26.COV2.S at low or high dose, single or two shots; roughly five received placebo; per-sample allocation not given. Repertoires of vaccine and placebo recipients were sequenced from samples collected on day 63 after the first injection. Between 29 July and 7 August 2020, Cohort 1b enrolled 20 to 30 adults aged 18-55 years at one site in Boston, USA. As a vaccine, Ad26.COV2.S was a replication-incompetent adenovirus type 26 vector that expressed a prefusion-stabilized SARS-CoV-2 spike protein derived from the original Wuhan strain. The immunoSEQ Assay was the method used to sequence TCRbeta CDR3 regions. After extraction, genomic DNA underwent amplification by bias-controlled multiplex PCR, followed by high-throughput sequencing. For the original study's pipeline: To quantify the absolute abundance of every unique TCRbeta CDR3 region, sequences were collapsed and filtered. T cell fraction was estimated by normalizing TCRbeta template counts to usable DNA, which was measured by amplifying reference genes present in all nucleated cells. Repertoire TCRs were annotated as SARS-CoV-2-specific when V gene, CDR3 amino acid sequence and J gene were exactly matched to a known reactive TCR set. The reference SARS-CoV-2 TCR set was derived from MIRA and filtered for enrichment in COVID-19-positive ImmuneCODE repertoires, a step that removed public or cross-reactive TCRs. Drawing on the MIRA antigens, annotated TCRs were analysed further at the level of specific ORF or position within ORF. Depth was the summed frequency of annotated unique rearrangements, while breadth was defined as annotated unique rearrangements over total unique productive rearrangements. Group comparisons of TCR breadth used two-sided Wilcoxon rank-sum tests. TCRdb holds this immuneACCESS table with in-frame rearrangements only. Some clones are missing; in checked studies, unresolved V genes explain under half, and the rest has no known cause. V, J and clone size are taken as reported in that table, and D and trimming were inferred from the DNA itself. This sample lists around 450,000 clones; roughly nine tenths were detected once. Approximately 2.5% of the sample goes to the ten largest clones.

On this clone: The clone's antigen remains unknown. Within one base of it there is no much larger clone, and no base qualities were kept.

The TCR was taken from a person aged 18 to 65 who received the Ad26.COV2.S COVID-19 vaccine or a placebo. This sample comprised peripheral blood, obtained in a trial of Ad26.COV2.S vaccine versus placebo.

The sequence in DNA is TGTGCCAGCAGCCCCTACCTTGTGGAGTATTTT. Its protein product is CASSPYLVEYF. The chain couples TRBV27 to TRBJ2-3; the D gene identity is not certain. V is pared back by 6 bases and J by 13 bases, with 14 bases lying between the germline termini. Taken from cysteine to phenylalanine, the CDR3 has 11 residues. Just CDR3 DNA is preserved here, 33 bases in frame from base 1. CDR1 and CDR2 are drawn from the germline V gene (reference sequence): MNHEY, SMNVEV.